Listed below are T cell receptor beta chains from one sample, sequenced in a study of blood T cell repertoires in COVID-19. Here immunoSEQ multiplex PCR was the method, and the copy in TCRdb shows in-frame clones only, minus some. Of about 320,000 clones detected, about 89% appear once; the ten largest clones hold around 6.6%. Sequencing was performed on peripheral blood. The receptors derive from a man younger than 35 who had recovered from COVID-19. CDR3s include the opening cysteine and the closing phenylalanine or tryptophan. Fields, in order: D gene, clone size, V gene, J gene, CDR3 DNA, CDR3 protein. A D gene is named only where the DNA matches it firmly. For some rows the clone size is stated as once, few or many, or as a class when expanded; others skip it.

TRBD1,once,TRBV6-2/TRBV6-3,TRBJ2-7,TGTGCCAGCAGGCCTACCGGGACAGGGGCCTACGAGCAGTACTTC,CASRPTGTGAYEQYF
-,few,TRBV7-3,TRBJ2-3,TGTGCCAGCAGCTTACCTAGCCGCGGGGGCAGCACAGATACGCAGTATTTT,CASSLPSRGGSTDTQYF
-,few,TRBV2,TRBJ1-1,TGTGCCAGCAGTGAATGGCCAACCAGTTCTACTGAAGCTTTCTTT,CASSEWPTSSTEAFF
TRBD2,-,TRBV7-9,TRBJ2-1,TGTGCCAGCAGCTTAATGGGACTAGCAGGGGAGCAGTTCTTC,CASSLMGLAGEQFF
-,-,TRBV19,TRBJ1-4,TGTGCCAGTACCTTAGCCTCAACTAATGAAAAACTGTTTTTT,CASTLASTNEKLFF
TRBD2,-,TRBV11-2,TRBJ2-2,TGTGCCAGCAGCTGGAGCGGGAGGGCTGATACCGGGGAGCTGTTTTTT,CASSWSGRADTGELFF
-,once,TRBV2,TRBJ2-5,TGTGCCAGCAGTGAACCCACAAGTCGGCGGGCCCCCGGCGAGACCCAGTACTTC,CASSEPTSRRAPGETQYF
-,-,TRBV11-2,TRBJ2-7,TGTGCCAGCAGCCCCCAGGGAGCGGACAGCTCCTACGAGCAGTACTTC,CASSPQGADSSYEQYF
-,-,TRBV12-3/TRBV12-4,TRBJ2-3,TGTGCCAGCACACCGGGTAATACGCAGTATTTT,CASTPGNTQYF
TRBD1,few,TRBV28,TRBJ2-7,TGTGCCAGCAGCACCCAGGGACAGGGATACTTC,CASSTQGQGYF
-,-,TRBV15,TRBJ2-7,TGTGCCACCAGCAGAGTTGGTAGCGACGAGCAGTACTTC,CATSRVGSDEQYF
TRBD2,-,TRBV25-1,TRBJ2-3,TGTGCCAGCAGTGAGCCAGCGGGATTAACAGATACGCAGTATTTT,CASSEPAGLTDTQYF
-,-,TRBV5-4,TRBJ2-2,TGTGCCAGCAGCCCCATGACAGGCGCCGTGAACACCGGGGAGCTGTTTTTT,CASSPMTGAVNTGELFF
-,-,TRBV7-9,TRBJ2-1,TGTGCCAGCAGCGAGGCGGTGTGGCTCCCGTGGAATGAGCAGTTCTTC,CASSEAVWLPWNEQFF
TRBD2,-,TRBV11-2,TRBJ2-4,TGTGCCAGCAGCTTCCCTAGCGGGGGGTCGGACATTCAGTACTTC,CASSFPSGGSDIQYF
TRBD2,-,TRBV13,TRBJ2-1,TGTGCCAGCAGCTTCACTAGCGGGAGGGCCAGCTACAATGAGCAGTTCTTC,CASSFTSGRASYNEQFF
-,-,TRBV18,TRBJ1-3,TGTGCCAGCTCACCACGGCGAGACAGTCCAAACACCATATATTTT,CASSPRRDSPNTIYF
-,-,TRBV19,TRBJ2-7,TGTGCCAGTAGTATAGCACAGCCCTACGAGCAGTACTTC,CASSIAQPYEQYF
TRBD2,-,TRBV5-1,TRBJ2-3,TGCGCCAGCAGCCGAGCCACTAGCGAGAGCACAGATACGCAGTATTTT,CASSRATSESTDTQYF
TRBD1,-,TRBV6-5,TRBJ1-5,TGTGCCAGCAGCAGGGGGAGGAATCAGCCCCAGCATTTT,CASSRGRNQPQHF
-,-,TRBV7-9,TRBJ1-2,TGTGCCAGCAGCCATTCAGGCGTCTATGGCTACACCTTC,CASSHSGVYGYTF
-,-,TRBV3-1/TRBV3-2,TRBJ1-4,TGTGCCAGCAGCCTCGCACAGGCGGGGGAAAAACTGTTTTTT,CASSLAQAGEKLFF